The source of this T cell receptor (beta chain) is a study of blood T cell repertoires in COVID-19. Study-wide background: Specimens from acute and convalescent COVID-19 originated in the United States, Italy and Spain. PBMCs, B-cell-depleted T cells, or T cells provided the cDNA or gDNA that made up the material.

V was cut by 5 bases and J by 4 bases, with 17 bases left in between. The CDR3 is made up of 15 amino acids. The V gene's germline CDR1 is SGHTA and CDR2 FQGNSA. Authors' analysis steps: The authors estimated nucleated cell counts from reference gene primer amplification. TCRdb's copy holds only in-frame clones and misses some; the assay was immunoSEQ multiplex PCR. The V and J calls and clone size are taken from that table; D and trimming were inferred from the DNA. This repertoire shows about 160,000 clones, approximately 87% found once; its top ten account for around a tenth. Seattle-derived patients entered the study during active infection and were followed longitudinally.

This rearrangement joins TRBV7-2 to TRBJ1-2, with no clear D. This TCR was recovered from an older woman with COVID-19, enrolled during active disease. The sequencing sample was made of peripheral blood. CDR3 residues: CASSPSPGVTYGYTF. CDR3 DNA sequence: TGTGCCAGCAGCCCTAGCCCAGGAGTTACCTATGGCTACACCTTC. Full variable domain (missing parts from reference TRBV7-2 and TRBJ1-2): GAGVSQSPSNKVTEKGKDVELRCDPISGHTALYWYRQSLGQGLEFLIYFQGNSAPDKSGLPSDRFSAERTGGSVSTLTIQRTQQEDSAVYLCASSPSPGVTYGYTFGSGTRLTVV.